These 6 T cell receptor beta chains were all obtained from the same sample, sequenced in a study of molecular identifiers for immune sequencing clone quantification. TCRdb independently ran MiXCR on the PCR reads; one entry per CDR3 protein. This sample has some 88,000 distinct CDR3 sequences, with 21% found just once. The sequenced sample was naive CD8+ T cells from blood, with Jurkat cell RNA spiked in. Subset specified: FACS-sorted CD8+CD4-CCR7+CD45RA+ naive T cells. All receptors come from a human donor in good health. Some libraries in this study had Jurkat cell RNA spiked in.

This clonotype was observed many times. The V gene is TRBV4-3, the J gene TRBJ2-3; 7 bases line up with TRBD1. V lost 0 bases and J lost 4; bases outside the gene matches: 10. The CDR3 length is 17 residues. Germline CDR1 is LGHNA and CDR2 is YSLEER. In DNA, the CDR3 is TGCGCCAGCAGCCAAGATCTCTCGGGACAGAACCCAGATACGCAGTATTTT. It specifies CASSQDLSGQNPDTQYF.

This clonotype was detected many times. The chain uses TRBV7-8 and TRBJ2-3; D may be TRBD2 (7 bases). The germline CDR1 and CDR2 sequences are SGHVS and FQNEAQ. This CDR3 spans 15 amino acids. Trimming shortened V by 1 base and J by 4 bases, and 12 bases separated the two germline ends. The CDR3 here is CASSLGGGVSDTQYF. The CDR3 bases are TGTGCCAGCAGCTTAGGCGGGGGCGTTTCAGATACGCAGTATTTT.

The CDR3 reads CAAGFDTGELFF. DNA for the CDR3: TGCGCCGCTGGGTTCGACACCGGGGAGCTGTTTTTT. The rearrangement links TRBV10-2 to TRBJ2-2; D gene ambiguous. V shed 11 bases and J shed 3 bases, with 10 bases lying between them. The germline gives CDR1 WSHSY, CDR2 SAAADI. The CDR3 extends over 12 amino acids.

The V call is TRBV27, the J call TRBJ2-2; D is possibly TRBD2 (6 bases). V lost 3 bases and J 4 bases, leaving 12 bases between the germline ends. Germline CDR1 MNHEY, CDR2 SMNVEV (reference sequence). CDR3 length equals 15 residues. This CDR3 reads CASSFTQGGTGELFF. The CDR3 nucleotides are TGTGCCAGCAGTTTTACCCAGGGAGGCACCGGGGAGCTGTTTTTT.

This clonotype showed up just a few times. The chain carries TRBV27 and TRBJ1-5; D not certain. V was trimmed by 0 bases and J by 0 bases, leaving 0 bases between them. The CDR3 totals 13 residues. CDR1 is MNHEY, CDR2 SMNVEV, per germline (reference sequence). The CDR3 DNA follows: TGTGCCAGCAGTTTATCTAGCAATCAGCCCCAGCATTTT. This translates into CASSLSSNQPQHF.

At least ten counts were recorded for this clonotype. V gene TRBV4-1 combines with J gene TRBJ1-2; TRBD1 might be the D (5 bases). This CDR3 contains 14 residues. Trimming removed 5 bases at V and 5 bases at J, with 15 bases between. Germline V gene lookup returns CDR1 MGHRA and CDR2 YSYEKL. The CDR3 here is CASSAGPGSYGYTF. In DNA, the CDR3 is TGCGCCAGCAGCGCGGGGCCAGGGTCTTATGGCTACACCTTC.